What follows are 10 T cell receptor beta chains derived from one specimen sequenced in a study of cytomegalovirus exposure and HLA in healthy donors. Use of 60 Vbeta and 13 Jbeta primers characterized the PCR. Produced via immunoSEQ multiplex PCR; TCRdb's table is partial and in-frame only. The profile covers 80,000 to 100,000 clones, with about 67% appearing a single time and more than 15% taken by the ten largest. Specimen: PBMCs. The receptors were sampled from a woman aged 18-35 years in good health and CMV-seropositive.

This chain connects TRBV28 to TRBJ1-1; D may be TRBD1 (6 bases). CDR3 length equals 14 residues. The germline gives CDR1 MDHEN, CDR2 SYDVKM. CDR3 coding DNA: TGTGGGACCAGACAGGCCCAGAGATACACTGAAGCTTTCTTT. The encoded protein is CGTRQAQRYTEAFF. The whole variable domain, filled in from reference TRBV28 and TRBJ1-1, reads DVKVTQSSRYLVKRTGEKVFLECVQDMDHENMFWYRQDPGLGLRLIYFSYDVKMKEKGDIPEGYSVSREKKERFSLILESASTNQTSMYLCGTRQAQRYTEAFFGQGTRLTVV.

CDR3 protein: CSVEGGGLFYEQYF. The CDR3 DNA is TGCAGCGTTGAAGGCGGGGGACTCTTCTACGAGCAGTACTTC. V usage is TRBV29-1 and J usage is TRBJ2-5, with 7 bases fitting TRBD2. TRBJ2-7 matches the DNA end more closely, so the J call is doubtful. Germline loops: CDR1 SQVTM, CDR2 ANQGSEA. The CDR3 has 14 amino acids.

Only one count was recorded for this clone. This sequence joins TRBV2 and TRBJ1-2, with 12 bases lining up with TRBD1. The J segment lost 4 bases and the V segment lost 1 base, leaving 4 bases of the junction unmatched. The CDR3 is 16 amino acids. Germline assignment: CDR1 SNHLY and CDR2 FYNNEI. The CDR3 bases are TGTGCCAGCAGTGAAGGGGGACAGGGGGCAATCTATGGCTACACCTTC. Its protein is CASSEGGQGAIYGYTF.

This chain uses TRBV5-1 with TRBJ2-1, with TRBD2 matching over 10 bases. Trimming took 4 bases from V and 3 from J; bases not matched to a gene: 10. This CDR3 spans 17 amino acids. From germline, CDR1 is SGHRS and CDR2 YFSETQ. In nucleotides, the CDR3 is TGCGCCAGCAGCCGTTCCTTTAGCGGGGGGTTCTACAATGAGCAGTTCTTC. It specifies CASSRSFSGGFYNEQFF.

The chain couples TRBV6-6 to TRBJ1-1; D is unclear. V gave up 5 bases and J gave up 0 bases, with 13 bases separating them. Germline values: CDR1 MNHNY, CDR2 SVGAGI (reference sequence). The CDR3 runs 15 residues. Written as DNA, the CDR3 is TGTGCCAGCAGTACCTTGGCCACAATGAACACTGAAGCTTTCTTT. Its translation: CASSTLATMNTEAFF.

The rearrangement uses TRBV7-6 and TRBJ2-2; D unresolved. This CDR3 has 14 amino acids. From germline, CDR1 is SGHVS and CDR2 FNYEAQ. Trimming cost V 1 base and J 7 bases, with 10 bases left between them. The CDR3 DNA is TGTGCCAGCAGCTTAGACGCGTCGGTCGGGGAGCTGTTTTTT. Its translation: CASSLDASVGELFF. The full variable domain, with the rest looked up from reference TRBV7-6 and TRBJ2-2, is GAGVSQSPRYKVTKRGQDVALRCDPISGHVSLYWYRQALGQGPEFLTYFNYEAQQDKSGLPNDRFSAERPEGSISTLTIQRTEQRDSAMYRCASSLDASVGELFFGEGSRLTVL.

The rearrangement joins TRBV27 to TRBJ1-2; 9 bases fit TRBD1. This CDR3 is built from 12 residues. Germline V gives CDR1 MNHEY, CDR2 SMNVEV (reference sequence). V gave up 6 bases and J gave up 8 bases; unmatched junction bases: 4. In DNA, the CDR3 is TGTGCCAGCAGCGGACAGGGGTTCGGCTACACCTTC. Translated: CASSGQGFGYTF.

The V gene is TRBV18, the J gene TRBJ2-2; 7 nucleotides agree with TRBD2. J lost 2 bases, V lost 1 base, and 7 bases had no gene match. The CDR3 extends over 17 amino acids. CDR1 is KGHSH and CDR2 is LQKENI in the germline V gene. The DNA for the CDR3 is TGTGCCAGCTCACCACAGGAAAGCGGGGCCAACACCGGGGAGCTGTTTTTT. Its protein product is CASSPQESGANTGELFF.

This clone turned up a few times. The chain is built from TRBV6-5 and TRBJ1-1; D might be TRBD1 (6 bases). Deletions cut 9 bases from V and 0 bases from J, with 14 bases between. CDR3 length equals 14 residues. Germline values: CDR1 MNHEY, CDR2 SVGAGI. CDR3 protein: CASEPGQMNTEAFF. CDR3 bases: TGTGCCAGTGAACCGGGACAAATGAACACTGAAGCTTTCTTT.

This chain links TRBV7-9 with TRBJ1-3, with D possibly TRBD1 on 5 matching bases. V was pared by 5 bases and J by 0 bases, with 11 bases between. The CDR3 consists of 15 residues. The V gene's germline CDR1 is SEHNR and CDR2 FQNEAQ (reference sequence). CDR3 in DNA: TGTGCCAGCAGCCCCGACGGGGGCTCTGGAAACACCATATATTTT. This codes for CASSPDGGSGNTIYF.